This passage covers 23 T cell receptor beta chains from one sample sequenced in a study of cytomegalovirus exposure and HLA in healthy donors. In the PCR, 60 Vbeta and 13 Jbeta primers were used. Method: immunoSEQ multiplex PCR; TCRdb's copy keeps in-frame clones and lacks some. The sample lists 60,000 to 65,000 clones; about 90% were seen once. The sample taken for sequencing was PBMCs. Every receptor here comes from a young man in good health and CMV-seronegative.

The CDR3 spells CASSSDRGWDNEQFF. DNA for the CDR3: TGTGCCAGCAGCTCGGACAGGGGATGGGACAATGAGCAGTTCTTC. This chain links TRBV28 with TRBJ2-1; 9 nucleotides agree with TRBD1. With V trimmed by 6 bases and J by 5 bases, 8 bases remained unmatched. From germline, CDR1 is MDHEN and CDR2 SYDVKM. The CDR3 is 15 amino acids.

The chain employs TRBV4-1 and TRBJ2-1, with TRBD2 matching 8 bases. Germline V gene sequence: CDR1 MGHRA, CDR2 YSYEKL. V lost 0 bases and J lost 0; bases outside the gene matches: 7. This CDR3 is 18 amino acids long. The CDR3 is CASSQDLLRGGSYNEQFF. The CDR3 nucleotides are TGCGCCAGCAGCCAAGATCTATTACGGGGGGGCTCCTACAATGAGCAGTTCTTC.

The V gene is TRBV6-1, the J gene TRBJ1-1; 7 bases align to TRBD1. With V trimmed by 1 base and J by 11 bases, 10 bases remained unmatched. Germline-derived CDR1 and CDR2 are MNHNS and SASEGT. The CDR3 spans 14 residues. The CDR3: CASSEGGVTGLAFF. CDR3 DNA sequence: TGTGCCAGCAGTGAAGGTGGGGTGACAGGGTTGGCTTTCTTT.

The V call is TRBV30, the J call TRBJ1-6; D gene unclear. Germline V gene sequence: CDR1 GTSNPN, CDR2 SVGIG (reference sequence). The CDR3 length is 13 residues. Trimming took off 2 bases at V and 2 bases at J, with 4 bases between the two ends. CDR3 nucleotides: TGTGCCTGGAGTCCTGCCTATAATTCACCCCTCCACTTT. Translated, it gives CAWSPAYNSPLHF.

CDR3 protein: CASSPGHASYEQYF. The CDR3 DNA reads TGTGCCAGCAGCCCAGGACACGCGTCCTACGAGCAGTACTTC. The rearrangement joins TRBV7-8 to TRBJ2-7, with TRBD1 as a possible D gene (5 bases). Germline V gene sequence: CDR1 SGHVS, CDR2 FQNEAQ. The ends were cut back, 5 bases at V and 1 base at J, with 12 bases in the middle. The CDR3 consists of 14 residues.

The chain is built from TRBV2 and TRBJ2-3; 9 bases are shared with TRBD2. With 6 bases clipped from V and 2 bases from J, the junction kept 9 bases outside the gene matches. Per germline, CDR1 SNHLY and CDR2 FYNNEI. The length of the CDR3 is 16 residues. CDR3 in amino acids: CASRERTSVLTDTQYF. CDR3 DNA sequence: TGTGCCAGCAGGGAGCGGACTAGCGTACTCACAGATACGCAGTATTTT.

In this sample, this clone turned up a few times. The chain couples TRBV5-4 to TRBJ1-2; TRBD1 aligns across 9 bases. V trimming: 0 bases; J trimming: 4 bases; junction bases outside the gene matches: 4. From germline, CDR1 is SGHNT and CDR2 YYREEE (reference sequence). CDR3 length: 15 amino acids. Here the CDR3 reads CASSLVADRGYGYTF. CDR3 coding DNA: TGTGCCAGCAGCTTGGTGGCGGACAGGGGCTATGGCTACACCTTC.

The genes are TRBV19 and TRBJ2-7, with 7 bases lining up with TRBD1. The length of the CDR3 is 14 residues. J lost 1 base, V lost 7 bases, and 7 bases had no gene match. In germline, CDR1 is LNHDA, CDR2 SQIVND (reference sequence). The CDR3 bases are TGTGCCAGTAACTCCGGGACAGAATCCTACGAGCAGTACTTC. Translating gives CASNSGTESYEQYF.

The CDR3 DNA sequence: TGCGCCAGCACCTACCGTGGGACAGAAGATTCACCCCTCCACTTT. Its translation is CASTYRGTEDSPLHF. The rearrangement joins TRBV5-1 to TRBJ1-6; TRBD1 aligns across 7 bases. The CDR3 contains 15 residues. Trimming cost V 6 bases and J 8 bases; bases outside gene matches: 11. Germline-derived CDR1 and CDR2 are SGHRS and YFSETQ.

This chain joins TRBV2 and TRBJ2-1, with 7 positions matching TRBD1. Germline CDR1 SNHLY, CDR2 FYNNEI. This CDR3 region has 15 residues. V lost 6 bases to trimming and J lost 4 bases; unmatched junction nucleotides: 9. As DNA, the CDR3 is TGTGCCAGCAGGGGACAGTCTTCGTTTTACAATGAGCAGTTCTTC. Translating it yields CASRGQSSFYNEQFF.

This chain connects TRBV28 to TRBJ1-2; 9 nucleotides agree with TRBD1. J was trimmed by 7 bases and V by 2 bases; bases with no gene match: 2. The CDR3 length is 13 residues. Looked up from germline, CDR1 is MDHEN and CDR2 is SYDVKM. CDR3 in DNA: TGTGCCAGCAGTTTACAGGGACAGGGTGGCTACACCTTC. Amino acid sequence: CASSLQGQGGYTF.

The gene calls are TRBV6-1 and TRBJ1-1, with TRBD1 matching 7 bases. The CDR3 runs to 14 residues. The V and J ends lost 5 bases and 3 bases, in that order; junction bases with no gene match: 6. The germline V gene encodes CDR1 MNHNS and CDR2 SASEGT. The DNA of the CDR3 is TGTGCCAGCAGTTTACAGGGGATGGACACTGAAGCTTTCTTT. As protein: CASSLQGMDTEAFF.

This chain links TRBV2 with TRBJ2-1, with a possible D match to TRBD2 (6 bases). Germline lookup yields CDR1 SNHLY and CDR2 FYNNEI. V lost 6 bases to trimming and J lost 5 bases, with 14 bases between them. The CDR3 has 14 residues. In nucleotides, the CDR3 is TGTGCCAGCAGGTTAGAGGGAGGCCACAATGAGCAGTTCTTC. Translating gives CASRLEGGHNEQFF.

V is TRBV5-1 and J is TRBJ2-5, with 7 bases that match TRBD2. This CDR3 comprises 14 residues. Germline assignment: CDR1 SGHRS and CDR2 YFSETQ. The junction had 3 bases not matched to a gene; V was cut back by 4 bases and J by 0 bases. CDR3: CASSHRGDQETQYF. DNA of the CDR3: TGCGCCAGCAGCCATCGGGGGGACCAAGAGACCCAGTACTTC.

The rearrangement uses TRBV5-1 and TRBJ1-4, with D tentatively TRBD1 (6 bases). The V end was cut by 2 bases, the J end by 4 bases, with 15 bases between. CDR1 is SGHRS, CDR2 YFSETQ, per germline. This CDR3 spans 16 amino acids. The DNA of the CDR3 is TGCGCCAGCAGCTTCCGGACAGCCCGGGATAATGAAAAACTGTTTTTT. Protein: CASSFRTARDNEKLFF.

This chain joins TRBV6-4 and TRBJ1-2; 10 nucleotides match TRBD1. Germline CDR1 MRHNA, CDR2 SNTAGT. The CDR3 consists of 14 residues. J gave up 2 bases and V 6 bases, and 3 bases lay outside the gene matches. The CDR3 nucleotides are TGTGCCAGCAGACCGGGACAGGGGAACTATGGCTACACCTTC. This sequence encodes CASRPGQGNYGYTF.

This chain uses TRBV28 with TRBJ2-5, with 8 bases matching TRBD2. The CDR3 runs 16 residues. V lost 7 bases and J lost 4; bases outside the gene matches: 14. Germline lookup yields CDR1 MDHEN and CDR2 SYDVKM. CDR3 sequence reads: CASTTGSGAQGETQYF. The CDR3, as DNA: TGTGCCAGCACCACAGGTAGCGGGGCACAGGGAGAGACCCAGTACTTC.

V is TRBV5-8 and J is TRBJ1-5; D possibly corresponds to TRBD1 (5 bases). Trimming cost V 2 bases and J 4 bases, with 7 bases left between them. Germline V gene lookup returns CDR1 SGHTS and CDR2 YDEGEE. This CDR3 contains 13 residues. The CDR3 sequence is CASSFGGNQPQHF. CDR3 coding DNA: TGTGCCAGCAGCTTCGGGGGGAATCAGCCCCAGCATTTT.

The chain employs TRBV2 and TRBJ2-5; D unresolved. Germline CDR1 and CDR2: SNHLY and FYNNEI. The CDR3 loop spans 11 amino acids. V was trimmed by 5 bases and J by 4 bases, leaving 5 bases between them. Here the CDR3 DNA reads TGTGCCAGCAGTTACATAGAGACCCAGTACTTC. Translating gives CASSYIETQYF.

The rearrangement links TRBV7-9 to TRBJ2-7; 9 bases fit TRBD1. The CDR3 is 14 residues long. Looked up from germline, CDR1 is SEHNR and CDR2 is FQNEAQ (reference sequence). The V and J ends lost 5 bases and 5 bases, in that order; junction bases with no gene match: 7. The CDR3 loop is CASSPTGTGNEQYF. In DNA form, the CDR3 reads TGTGCCAGCAGCCCTACCGGGACAGGGAACGAGCAGTACTTC.

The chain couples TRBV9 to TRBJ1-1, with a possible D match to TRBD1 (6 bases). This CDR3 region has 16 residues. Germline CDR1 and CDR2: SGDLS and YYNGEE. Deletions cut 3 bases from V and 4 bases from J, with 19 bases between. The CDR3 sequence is CASSEGAQGLSTEAFF. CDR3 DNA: TGTGCCAGCAGCGAGGGAGCACAGGGTTTGTCCACTGAAGCTTTCTTT.

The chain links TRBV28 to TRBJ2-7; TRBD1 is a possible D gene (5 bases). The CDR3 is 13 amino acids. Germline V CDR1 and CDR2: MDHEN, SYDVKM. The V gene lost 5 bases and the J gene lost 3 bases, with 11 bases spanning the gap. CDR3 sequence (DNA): TGTGCCAGCAGTGCCGGACACCACTACGAGCAGTACTTC. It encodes CASSAGHHYEQYF.

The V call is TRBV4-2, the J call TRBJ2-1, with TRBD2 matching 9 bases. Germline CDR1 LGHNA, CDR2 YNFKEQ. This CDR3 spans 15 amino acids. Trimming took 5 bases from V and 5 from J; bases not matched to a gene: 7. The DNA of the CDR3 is TGTGCCAGCAGCGAGCCTAGCGGGGTCAACAATGAGCAGTTCTTC. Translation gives CASSEPSGVNNEQFF.